This T cell receptor beta chain was identified during a study of early T cells in non-severe SARS-CoV-2 infection. Study information: The chains were unpaired, and the sequenced material was bulk RNA from unsorted whole blood.

With regard to this clonotype: The antigen is not known.

V dropped 6 bases and J dropped 6 bases, with 21 bases sitting between them. Per germline, CDR1 KGHSH and CDR2 LQKENI. The CDR3 loop spans 16 amino acids. The protocol attached unique molecular identifiers to individual cDNA molecules. TCRdb itself ran the 5' RACE reads through MiXCR, one entry per CDR3 protein. There are about 92,000 distinct CDR3 sequences in the sample; about an eighth occur only once, and 6.5% to 8.5% lies in the top ten. Regarding the study as a whole: VDJdb matching favored anti-spike CD8 responses, missing private and CD4 specificities.

Sample: whole blood. This sequence joins TRBV18 and TRBJ2-1; perhaps TRBD2 as D (6 bases). The clonotype was recovered from an adult who was a healthcare worker with PCR-confirmed SARS-CoV-2 infection or an uninfected control (not recorded which). This CDR3 is CASSGTLKGGANEQFF. As DNA, the CDR3 is TGTGCCAGCTCCGGGACTCTCAAAGGTGGGGCCAATGAGCAGTTCTTC. The entire variable domain, with the rest obtained from reference TRBV18 and TRBJ2-1, is as follows: NAGVMQNPRHLVRRRGQEARLRCSPMKGHSHVYWYRQLPEEGLKFMVYLQKENIIDESGMPKERFSAEFPKEGPSILRIQQVVRGDSAAYFCASSGTLKGGANEQFFGPGTRLTVL.